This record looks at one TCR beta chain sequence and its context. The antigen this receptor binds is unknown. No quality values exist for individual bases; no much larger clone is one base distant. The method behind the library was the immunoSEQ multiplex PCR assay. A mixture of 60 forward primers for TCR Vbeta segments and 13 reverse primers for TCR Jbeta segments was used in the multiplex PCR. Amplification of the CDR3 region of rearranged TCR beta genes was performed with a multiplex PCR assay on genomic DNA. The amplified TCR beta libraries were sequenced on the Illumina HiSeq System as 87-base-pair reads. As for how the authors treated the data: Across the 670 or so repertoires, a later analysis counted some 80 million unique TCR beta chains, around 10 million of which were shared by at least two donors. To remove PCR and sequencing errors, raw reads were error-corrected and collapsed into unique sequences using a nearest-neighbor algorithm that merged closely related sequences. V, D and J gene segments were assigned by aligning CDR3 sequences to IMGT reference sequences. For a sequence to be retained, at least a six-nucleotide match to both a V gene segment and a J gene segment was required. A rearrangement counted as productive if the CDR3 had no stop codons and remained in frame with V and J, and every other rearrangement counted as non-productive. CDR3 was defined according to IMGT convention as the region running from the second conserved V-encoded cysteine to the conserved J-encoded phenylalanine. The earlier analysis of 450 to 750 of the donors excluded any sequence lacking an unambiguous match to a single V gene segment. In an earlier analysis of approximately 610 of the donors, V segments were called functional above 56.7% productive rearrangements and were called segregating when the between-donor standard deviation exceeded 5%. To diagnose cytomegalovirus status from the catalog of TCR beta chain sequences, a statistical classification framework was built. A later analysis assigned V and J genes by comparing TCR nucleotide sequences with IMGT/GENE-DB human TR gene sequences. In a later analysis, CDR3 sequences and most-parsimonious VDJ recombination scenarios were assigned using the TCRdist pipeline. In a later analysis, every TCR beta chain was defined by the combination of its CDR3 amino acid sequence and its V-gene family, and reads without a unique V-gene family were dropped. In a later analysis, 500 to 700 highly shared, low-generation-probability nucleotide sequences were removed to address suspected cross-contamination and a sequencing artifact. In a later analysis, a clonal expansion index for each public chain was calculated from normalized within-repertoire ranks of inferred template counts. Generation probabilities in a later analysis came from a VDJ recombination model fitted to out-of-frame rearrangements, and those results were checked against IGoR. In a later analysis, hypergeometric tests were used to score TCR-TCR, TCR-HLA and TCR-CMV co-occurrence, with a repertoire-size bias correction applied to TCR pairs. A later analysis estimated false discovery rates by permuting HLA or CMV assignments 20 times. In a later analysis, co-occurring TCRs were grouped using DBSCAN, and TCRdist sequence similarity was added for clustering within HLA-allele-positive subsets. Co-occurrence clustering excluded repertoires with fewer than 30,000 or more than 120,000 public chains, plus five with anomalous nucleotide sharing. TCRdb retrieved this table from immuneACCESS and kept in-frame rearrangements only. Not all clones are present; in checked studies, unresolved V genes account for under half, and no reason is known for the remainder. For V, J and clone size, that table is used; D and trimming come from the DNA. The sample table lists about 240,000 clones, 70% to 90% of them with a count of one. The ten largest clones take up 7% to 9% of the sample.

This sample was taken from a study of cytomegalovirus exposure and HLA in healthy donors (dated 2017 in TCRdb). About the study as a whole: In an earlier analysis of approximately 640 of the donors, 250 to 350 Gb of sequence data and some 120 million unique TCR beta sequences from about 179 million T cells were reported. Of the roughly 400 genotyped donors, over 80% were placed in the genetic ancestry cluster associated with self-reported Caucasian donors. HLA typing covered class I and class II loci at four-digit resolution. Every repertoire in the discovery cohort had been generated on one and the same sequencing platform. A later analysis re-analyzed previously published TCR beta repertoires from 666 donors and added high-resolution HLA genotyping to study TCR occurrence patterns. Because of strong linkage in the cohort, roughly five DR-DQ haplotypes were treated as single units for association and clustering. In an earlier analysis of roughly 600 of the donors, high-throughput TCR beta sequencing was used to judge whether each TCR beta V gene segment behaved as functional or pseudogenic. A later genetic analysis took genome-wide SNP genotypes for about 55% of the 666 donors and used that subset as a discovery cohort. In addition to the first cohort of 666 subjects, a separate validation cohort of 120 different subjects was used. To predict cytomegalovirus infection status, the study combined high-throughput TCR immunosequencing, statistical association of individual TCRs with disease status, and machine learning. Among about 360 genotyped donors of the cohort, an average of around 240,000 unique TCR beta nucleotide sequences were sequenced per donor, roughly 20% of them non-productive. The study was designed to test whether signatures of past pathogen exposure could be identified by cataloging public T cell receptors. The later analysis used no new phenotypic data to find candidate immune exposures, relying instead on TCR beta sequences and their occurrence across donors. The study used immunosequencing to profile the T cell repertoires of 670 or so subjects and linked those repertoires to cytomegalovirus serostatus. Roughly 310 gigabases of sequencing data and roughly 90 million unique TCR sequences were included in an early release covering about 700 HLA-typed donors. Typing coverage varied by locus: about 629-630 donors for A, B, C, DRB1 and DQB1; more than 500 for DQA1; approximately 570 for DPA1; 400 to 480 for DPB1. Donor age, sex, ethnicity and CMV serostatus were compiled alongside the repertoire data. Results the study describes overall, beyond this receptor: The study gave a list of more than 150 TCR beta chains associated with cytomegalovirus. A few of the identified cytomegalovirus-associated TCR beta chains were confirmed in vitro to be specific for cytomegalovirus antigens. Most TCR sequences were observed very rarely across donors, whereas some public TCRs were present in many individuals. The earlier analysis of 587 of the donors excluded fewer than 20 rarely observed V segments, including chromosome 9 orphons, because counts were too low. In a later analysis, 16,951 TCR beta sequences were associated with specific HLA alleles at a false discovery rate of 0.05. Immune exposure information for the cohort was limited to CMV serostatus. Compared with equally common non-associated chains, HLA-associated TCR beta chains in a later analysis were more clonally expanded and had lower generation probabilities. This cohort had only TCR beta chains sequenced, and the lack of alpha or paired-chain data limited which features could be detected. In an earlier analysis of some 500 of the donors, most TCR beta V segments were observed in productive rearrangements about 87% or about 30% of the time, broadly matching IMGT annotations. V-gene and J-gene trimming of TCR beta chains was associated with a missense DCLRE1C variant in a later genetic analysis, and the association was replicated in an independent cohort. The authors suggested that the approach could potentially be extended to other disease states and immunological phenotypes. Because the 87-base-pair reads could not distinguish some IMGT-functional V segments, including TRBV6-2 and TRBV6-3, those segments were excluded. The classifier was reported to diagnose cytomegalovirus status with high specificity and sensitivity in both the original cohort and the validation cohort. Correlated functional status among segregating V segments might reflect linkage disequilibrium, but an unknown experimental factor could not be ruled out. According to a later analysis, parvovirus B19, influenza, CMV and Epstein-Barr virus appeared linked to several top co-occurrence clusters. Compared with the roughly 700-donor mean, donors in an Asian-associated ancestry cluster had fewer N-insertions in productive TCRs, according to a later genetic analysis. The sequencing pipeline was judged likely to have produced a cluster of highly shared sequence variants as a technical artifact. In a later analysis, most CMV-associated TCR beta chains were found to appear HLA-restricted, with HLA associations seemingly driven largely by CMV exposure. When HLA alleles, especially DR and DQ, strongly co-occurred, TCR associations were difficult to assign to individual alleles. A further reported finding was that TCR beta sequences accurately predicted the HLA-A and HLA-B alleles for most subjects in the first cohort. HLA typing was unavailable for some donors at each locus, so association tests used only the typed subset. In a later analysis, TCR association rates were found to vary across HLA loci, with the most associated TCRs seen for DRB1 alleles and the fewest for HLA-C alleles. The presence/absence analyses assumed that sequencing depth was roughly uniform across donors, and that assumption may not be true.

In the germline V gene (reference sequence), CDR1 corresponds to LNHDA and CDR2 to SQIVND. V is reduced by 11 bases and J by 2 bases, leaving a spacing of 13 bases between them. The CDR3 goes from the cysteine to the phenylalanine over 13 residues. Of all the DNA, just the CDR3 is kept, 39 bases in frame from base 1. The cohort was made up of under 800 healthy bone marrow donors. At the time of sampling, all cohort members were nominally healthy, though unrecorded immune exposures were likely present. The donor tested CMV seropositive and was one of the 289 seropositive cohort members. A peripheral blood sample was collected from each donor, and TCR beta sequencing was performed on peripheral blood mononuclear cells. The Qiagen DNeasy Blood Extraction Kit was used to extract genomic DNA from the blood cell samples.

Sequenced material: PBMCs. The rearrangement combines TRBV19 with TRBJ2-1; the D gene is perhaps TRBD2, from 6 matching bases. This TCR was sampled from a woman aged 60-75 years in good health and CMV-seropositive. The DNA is TGTGCCTCCCGAGCGGGCACCTACAATGAGCAGTTCTTC. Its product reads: CASRAGTYNEQFF.